This T cell receptor beta chain was captured in a study of blood T cell repertoires in COVID-19 (dated by TCRdb to between 2020 and 2021). Concerning the study at large: Samples from collaborators originated in the United States, Italy and Spain and spanned both the acute and convalescent phases of COVID-19. The prospective study material was composed of cDNA or gDNA derived from T cells, B-cell-depleted T cells, or PBMCs. Deeply sampled blood TCRbeta repertoires from subjects exposed to, actively infected with, or recovered from COVID-19 were included in the dataset. The repertoires were released in a freely available public database intended as a resource for research on the immune response to SARS-CoV-2. Samples were obtained from the ongoing ImmuneRACE study (first 160 participants) and from 1,254 subjects provided by 6 global collaborators. The sample metadata nearly always contained a de-identified subject ID, COVID-19 status, age in years and sex. HLA class I and class II types, where available, came from metadata supplied by the sample provider rather than from assay-based typing.

Participants in the prospective study were enrolled through a virtual design, were aged about 18 to 100 years, and lived in approximately 24 United States geographic areas. To assign participants to cohorts, the prospective study relied on clinical history that participants themselves reported in a screening survey and a study questionnaire. Recovered participants in ImmuneRACE Cohort 3 were defined as having two consecutive negative NP/OP PCR tests, clearance from a healthcare professional, or resolution of symptoms. Each participant in the prospective study had whole blood, serum and a nasopharyngeal or oropharyngeal swab collected by mobile phlebotomists. Over an approximately 2-month period, participants in the prospective study had the option of providing additional blood draws and questionnaires. Before DNA extraction, blood samples from the prospective study were shipped at room temperature or frozen.

Results and caveats for the whole study, not just this receptor: How much clinical and demographic metadata was included differed by source and by participant, and the metadata was provided uncurated.

TCRbeta CDR3 regions were amplified from genomic DNA using the immunoSEQ Assay, a bias-controlled multiplex PCR. The authors processed their data as follows. The number of nucleated cells in each sample was estimated from the amplification of reference gene primers within the assay. To quantify the absolute abundance of each unique TCRbeta CDR3 rearrangement, sequence reads were collapsed and filtered. For each sample, productive Simpson clonality was calculated as the square root of Simpson's diversity index over productive rearrangements. TCRdb's version of the immuneACCESS table is confined to in-frame rearrangements and falls short of the full clone set. An unresolved V gene accounts for under half of the shortfall where checked; the remainder is of unknown origin. V, J and clone size derive from that table, while D and trimming were established from the DNA sequence. The sample data list 300,000 to 350,000 clones, and approximately 89% of these were observed just once. 5% of the sample goes to the ten largest clones.

This clone was recorded only once. The antigen it recognizes is unknown. No qualities accompany the bases; no much larger clone lies one base away. The sequence was obtained from a man aged 30-40 years who had recovered from COVID-19. Sequencing was performed on PBMCs or T cells enriched from blood (not recorded which).

CDR3 reads: CASSSTTGTYHNEQFF. The base sequence is TGTGCCAGCAGTTCCACGACAGGGACTTATCACAATGAGCAGTTCTTC. The chain couples TRBV6-5 to TRBJ2-1; the D region possibly corresponds to TRBD1 (7 bases align). From the cysteine up to the phenylalanine, the CDR3 has a length of 16 residues. Just the 48-base CDR3 DNA is kept, in frame starting at base 1. According to the germline V gene, CDR1 reads MNHEY and CDR2 reads SVGAGI. Cut back by 4 bases and 5 bases, the V and J ends lie 18 bases apart.